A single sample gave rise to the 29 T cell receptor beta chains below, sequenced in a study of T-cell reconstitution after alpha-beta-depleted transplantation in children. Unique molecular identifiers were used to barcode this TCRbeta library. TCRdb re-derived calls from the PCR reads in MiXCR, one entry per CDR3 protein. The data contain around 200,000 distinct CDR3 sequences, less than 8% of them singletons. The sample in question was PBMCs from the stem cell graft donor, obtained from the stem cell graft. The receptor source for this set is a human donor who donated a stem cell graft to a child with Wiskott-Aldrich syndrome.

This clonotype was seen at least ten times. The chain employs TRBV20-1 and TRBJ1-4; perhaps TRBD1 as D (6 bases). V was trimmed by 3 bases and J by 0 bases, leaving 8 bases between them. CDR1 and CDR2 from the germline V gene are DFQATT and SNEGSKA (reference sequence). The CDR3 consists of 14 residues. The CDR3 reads CSASTGPTNEKLFF. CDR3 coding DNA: TGCAGTGCTAGTACAGGGCCAACTAATGAAAAACTGTTTTTT.

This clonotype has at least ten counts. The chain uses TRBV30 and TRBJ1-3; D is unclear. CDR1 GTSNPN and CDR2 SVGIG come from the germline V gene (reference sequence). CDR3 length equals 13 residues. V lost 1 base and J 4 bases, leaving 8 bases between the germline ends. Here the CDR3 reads CAWSDADGNTIYF. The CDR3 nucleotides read TGTGCCTGGAGTGATGCTGACGGAAACACCATATATTTT.

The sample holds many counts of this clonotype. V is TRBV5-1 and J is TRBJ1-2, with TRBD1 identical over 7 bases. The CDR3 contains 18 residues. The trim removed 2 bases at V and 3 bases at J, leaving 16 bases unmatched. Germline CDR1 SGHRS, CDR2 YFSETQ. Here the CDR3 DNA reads TGCGCCAGCAGCTTTGGCCCCGGGGCACAGGGGCGATACTATGGCTACACCTTC. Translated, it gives CASSFGPGAQGRYYGYTF.

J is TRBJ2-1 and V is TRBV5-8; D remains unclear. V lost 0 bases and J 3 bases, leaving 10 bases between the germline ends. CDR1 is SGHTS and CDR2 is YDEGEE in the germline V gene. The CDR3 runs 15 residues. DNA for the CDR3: TGTGCCAGCAGCTTGGGGCTAGGTTACTACAATGAGCAGTTCTTC. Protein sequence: CASSLGLGYYNEQFF.

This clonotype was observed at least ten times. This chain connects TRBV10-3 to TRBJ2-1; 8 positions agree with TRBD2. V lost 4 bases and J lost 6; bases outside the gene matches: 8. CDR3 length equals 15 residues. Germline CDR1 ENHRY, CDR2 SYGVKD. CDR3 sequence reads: CAISGGRGGPNEQFF. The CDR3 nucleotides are TGTGCCATCAGTGGGGGACGGGGGGGCCCCAATGAGCAGTTCTTC.

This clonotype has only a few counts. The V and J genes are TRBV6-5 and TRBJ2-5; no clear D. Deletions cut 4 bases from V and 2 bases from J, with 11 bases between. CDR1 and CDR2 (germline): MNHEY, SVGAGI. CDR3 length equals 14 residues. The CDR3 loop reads CASSFSVGQETQYF. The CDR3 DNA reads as TGTGCCAGCAGTTTCTCGGTGGGACAAGAGACCCAGTACTTC.

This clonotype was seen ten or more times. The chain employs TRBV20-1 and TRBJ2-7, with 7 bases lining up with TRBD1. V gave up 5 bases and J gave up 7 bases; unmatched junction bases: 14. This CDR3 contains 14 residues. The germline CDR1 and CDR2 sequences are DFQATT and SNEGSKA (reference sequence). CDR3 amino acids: CSASRETGPREQYF. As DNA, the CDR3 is TGCAGTGCTTCGAGGGAGACAGGGCCTCGGGAGCAGTACTTC.

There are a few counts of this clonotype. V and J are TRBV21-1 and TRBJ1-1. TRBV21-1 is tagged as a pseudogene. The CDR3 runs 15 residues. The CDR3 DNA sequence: TGTGCCAGCAGCAAAGGCCGACACCGTAACACTGAAGCTTTCTTT. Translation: CASSKGRHRNTEAFF.

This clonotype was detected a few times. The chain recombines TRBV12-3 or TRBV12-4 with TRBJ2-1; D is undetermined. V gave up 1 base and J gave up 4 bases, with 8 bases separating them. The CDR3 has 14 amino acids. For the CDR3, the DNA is TGTGCCAGCAGTTTAGTCGACCATTACAATGAGCAGTTCTTC. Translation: CASSLVDHYNEQFF.

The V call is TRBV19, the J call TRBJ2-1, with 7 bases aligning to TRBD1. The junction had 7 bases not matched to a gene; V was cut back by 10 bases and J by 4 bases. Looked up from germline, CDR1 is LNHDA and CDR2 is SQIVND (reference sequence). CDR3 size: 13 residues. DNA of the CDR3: TGTGCCACTGGGCGGACAGGATACAATGAGCAGTTCTTC. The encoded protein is CATGRTGYNEQFF.

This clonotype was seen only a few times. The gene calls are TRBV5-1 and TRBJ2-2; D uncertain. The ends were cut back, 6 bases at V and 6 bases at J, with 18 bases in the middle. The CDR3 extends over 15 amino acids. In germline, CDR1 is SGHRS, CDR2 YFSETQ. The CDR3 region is CASTTSWGIPGELFF. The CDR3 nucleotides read TGCGCCAGCACCACAAGCTGGGGAATCCCCGGGGAGCTGTTTTTT. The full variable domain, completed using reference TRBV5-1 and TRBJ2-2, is KAGVTQTPRYLIKTRGQQVTLSCSPISGHRSVSWYQQTPGQGLQFLFEYFSETQRNKGNFPGRFSGRQFSNSRSEMNVSTLELGDSALYLCASTTSWGIPGELFFGEGSRLTVL.

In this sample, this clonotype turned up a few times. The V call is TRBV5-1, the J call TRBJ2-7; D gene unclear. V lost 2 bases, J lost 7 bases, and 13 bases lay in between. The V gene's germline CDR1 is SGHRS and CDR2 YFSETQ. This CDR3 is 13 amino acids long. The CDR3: CASSFPPGLEQYF. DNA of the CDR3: TGCGCCAGCAGCTTCCCCCCTGGGTTGGAGCAGTACTTC.

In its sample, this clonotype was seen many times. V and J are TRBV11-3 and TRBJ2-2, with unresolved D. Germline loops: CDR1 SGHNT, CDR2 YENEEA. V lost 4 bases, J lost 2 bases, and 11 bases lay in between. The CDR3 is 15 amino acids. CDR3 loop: CASSSLTGNTGELFF. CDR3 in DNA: TGTGCCAGCAGCTCTCTGACTGGAAACACCGGGGAGCTGTTTTTT.

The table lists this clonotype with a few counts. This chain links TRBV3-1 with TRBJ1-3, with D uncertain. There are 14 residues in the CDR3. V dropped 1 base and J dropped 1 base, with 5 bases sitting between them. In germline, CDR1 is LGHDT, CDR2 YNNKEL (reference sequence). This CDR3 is CASSQGTSGNTIYF. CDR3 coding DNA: TGTGCCAGCAGCCAAGGGACTTCTGGAAACACCATATATTTT.

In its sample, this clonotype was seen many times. CDR3 DNA: TGTGCCAGCAGCTCCCGGGACTTCTCCACAGATACGCAGTATTTT. Translating gives CASSSRDFSTDTQYF. This chain connects TRBV7-8 to TRBJ2-3; D possibly corresponds to TRBD2 (6 bases). The CDR3 is 15 amino acids. V gave up 4 bases and J gave up 2 bases, with 13 bases separating them. In germline, CDR1 is SGHVS, CDR2 FQNEAQ. Full variable domain (missing parts from reference TRBV7-8 and TRBJ2-3): GAGVSQSPRYKVAKRGQDVALRCDPISGHVSLFWYQQALGQGPEFLTYFQNEAQLDKSGLPSDRFFAERPEGSVSTLKIQRTQQEDSAVYLCASSSRDFSTDTQYFGPGTRLTVL.

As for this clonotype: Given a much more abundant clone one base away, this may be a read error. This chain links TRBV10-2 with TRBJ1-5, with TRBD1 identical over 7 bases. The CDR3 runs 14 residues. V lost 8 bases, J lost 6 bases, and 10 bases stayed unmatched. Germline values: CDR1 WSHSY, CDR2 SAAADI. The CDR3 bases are TGCGCCAGCTGGACAGGCTGGGGCATTCAGCCCCAGCATTTT. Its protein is CASWTGWGIQPQHF.

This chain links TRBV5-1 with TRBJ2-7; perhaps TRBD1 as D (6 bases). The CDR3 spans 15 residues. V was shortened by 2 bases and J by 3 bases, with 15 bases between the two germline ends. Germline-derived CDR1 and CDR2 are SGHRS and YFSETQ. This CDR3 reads CASSFSLQGDYEQYF. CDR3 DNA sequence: TGCGCCAGCAGCTTCAGTTTACAGGGAGACTACGAGCAGTACTTC.

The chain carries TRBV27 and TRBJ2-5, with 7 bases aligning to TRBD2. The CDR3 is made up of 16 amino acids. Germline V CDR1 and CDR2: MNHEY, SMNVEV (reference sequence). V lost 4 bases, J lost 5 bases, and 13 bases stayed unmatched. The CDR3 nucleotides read TGTGCCAGCAGTTCACTATCTGGGGGGGTTAGGGAGACCCAGTACTTC. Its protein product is CASSSLSGGVRETQYF.

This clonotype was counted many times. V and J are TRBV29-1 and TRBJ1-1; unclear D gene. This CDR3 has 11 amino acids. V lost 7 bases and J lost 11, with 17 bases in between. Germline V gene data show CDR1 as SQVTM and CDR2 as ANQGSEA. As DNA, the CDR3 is TGCAGCGCTGGACTCACAATGGGGGCTTTCTTT. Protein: CSAGLTMGAFF. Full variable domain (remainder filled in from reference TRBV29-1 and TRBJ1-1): SAVISQKPSRDICQRGTSLTIQCQVDSQVTMMFWYRQQPGQSLTLIATANQGSEATYESGFVIDKFPISRPNLTFSTLTVSNMSPEDSSIYLCSAGLTMGAFFGQGTRLTVV.

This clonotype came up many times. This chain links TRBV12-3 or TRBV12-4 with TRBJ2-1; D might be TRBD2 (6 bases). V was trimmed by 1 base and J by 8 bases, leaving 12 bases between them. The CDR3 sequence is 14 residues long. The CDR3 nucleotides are TGTGCCAGCAGTTTAGTCGGGACTCACGATGAGCAGTTCTTC. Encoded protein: CASSLVGTHDEQFF.

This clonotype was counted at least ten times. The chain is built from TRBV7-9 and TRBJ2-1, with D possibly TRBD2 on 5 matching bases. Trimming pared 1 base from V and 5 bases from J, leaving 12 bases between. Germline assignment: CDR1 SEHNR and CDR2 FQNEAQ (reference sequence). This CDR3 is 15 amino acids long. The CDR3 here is CASSLGLAIDNEQFF. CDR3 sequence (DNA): TGTGCCAGCAGCTTAGGGCTAGCCATAGACAATGAGCAGTTCTTC.

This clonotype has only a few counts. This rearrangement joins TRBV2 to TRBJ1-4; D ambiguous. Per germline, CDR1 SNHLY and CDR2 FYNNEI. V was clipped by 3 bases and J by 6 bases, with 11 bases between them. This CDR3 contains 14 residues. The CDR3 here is CASSDLRIDEKLFF. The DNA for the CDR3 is TGTGCCAGCAGTGATTTGAGGATCGATGAAAAACTGTTTTTT. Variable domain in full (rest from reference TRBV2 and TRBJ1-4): EPEVTQTPSHQVTQMGQEVILRCVPISNHLYFYWYRQILGQKVEFLVSFYNNEISEKSEIFDDQFSVERPDGSNFTLKIRSTKLEDSAMYFCASSDLRIDEKLFFGSGTQLSVL.

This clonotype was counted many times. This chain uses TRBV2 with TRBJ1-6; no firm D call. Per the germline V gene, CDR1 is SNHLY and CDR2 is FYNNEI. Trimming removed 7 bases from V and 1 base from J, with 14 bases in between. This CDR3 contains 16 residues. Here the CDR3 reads CASISGEASYNSPLHF. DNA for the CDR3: TGTGCCAGCATAAGTGGGGAAGCATCCTATAATTCACCCCTCCACTTT. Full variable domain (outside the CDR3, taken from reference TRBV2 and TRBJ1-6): EPEVTQTPSHQVTQMGQEVILRCVPISNHLYFYWYRQILGQKVEFLVSFYNNEISEKSEIFDDQFSVERPDGSNFTLKIRSTKLEDSAMYFCASISGEASYNSPLHFGNGTRLTVT.

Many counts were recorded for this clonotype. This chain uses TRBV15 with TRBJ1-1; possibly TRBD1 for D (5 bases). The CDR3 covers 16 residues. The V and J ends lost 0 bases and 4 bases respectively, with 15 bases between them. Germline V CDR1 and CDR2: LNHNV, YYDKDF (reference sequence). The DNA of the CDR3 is TGTGCCACCAGCAGAGATGTTGGGGGTTTGGGCACTGAAGCTTTCTTT. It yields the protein CATSRDVGGLGTEAFF.

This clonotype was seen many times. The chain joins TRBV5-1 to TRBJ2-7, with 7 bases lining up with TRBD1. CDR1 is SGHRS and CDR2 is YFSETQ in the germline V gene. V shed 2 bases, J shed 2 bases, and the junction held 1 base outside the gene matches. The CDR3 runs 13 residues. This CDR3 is CASSFGQAYEQYF. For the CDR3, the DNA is TGCGCCAGCAGCTTCGGACAGGCCTACGAGCAGTACTTC.

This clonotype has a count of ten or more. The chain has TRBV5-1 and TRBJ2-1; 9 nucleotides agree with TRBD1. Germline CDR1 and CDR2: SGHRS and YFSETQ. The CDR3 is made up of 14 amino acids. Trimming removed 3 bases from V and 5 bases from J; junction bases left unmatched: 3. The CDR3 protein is CASSWDRVDNEQFF. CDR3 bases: TGCGCCAGCAGCTGGGACAGGGTAGACAATGAGCAGTTCTTC.

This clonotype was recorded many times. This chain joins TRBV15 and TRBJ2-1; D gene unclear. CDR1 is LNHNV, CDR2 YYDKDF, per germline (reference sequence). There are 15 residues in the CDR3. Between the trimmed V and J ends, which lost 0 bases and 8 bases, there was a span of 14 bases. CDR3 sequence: CATSRDVSRVYEQFF. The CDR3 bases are TGTGCCACCAGCAGAGATGTCAGTAGGGTATATGAGCAGTTCTTC.

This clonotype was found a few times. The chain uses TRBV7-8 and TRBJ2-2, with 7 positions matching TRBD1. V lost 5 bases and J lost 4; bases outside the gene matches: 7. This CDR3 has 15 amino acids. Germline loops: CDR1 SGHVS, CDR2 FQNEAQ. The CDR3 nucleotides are TGTGCCAGCAGCACCGACAGGGCGCCCACCGGGGAGCTGTTTTTT. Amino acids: CASSTDRAPTGELFF.

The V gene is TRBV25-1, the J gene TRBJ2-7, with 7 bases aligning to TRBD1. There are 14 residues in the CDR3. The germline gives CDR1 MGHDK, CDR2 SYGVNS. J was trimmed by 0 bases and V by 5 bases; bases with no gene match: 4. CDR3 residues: CASSPGGFSYEQYF. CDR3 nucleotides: TGTGCCAGCAGTCCAGGGGGATTCTCCTACGAGCAGTACTTC.